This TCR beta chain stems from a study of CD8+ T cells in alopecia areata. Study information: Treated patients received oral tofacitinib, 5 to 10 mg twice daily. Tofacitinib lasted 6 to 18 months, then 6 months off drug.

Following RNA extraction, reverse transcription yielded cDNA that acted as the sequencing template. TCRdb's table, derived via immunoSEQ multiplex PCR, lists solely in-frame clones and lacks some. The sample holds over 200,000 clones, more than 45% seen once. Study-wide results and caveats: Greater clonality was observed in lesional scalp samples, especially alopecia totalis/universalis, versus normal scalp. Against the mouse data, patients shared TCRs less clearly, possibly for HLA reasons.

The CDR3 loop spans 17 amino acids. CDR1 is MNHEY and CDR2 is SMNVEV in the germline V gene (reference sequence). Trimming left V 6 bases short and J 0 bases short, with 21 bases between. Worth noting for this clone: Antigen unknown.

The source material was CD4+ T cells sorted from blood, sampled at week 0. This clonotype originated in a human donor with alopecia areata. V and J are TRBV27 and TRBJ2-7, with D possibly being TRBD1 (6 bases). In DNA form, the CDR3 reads TGTGCCAGCAGCTTAATGGGTTACGGGACACACTCCTACGAGCAGTACTTC. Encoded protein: CASSLMGYGTHSYEQYF.